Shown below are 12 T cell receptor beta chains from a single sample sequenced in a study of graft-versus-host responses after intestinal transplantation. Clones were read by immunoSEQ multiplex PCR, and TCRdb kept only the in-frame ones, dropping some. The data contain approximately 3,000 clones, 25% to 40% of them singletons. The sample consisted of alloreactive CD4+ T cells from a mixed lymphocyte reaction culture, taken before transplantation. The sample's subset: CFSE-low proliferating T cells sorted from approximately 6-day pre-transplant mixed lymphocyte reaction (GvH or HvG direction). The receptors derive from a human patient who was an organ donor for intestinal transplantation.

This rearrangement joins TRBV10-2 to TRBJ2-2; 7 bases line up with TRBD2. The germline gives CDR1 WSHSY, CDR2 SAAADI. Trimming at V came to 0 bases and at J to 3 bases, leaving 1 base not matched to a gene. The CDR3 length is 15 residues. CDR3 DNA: TGCGCCAGCAGTGAGTCGGGGGGGTACACCGGGGAGCTGTTTTTT. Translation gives CASSESGGYTGELFF.

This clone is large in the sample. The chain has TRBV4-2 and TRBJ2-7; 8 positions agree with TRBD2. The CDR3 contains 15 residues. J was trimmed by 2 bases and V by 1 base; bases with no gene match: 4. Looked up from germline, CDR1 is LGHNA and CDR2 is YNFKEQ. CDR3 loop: CASSQGAGDTYEQYF. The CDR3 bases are TGTGCCAGCAGCCAAGGAGCGGGGGACACCTACGAGCAGTACTTC.

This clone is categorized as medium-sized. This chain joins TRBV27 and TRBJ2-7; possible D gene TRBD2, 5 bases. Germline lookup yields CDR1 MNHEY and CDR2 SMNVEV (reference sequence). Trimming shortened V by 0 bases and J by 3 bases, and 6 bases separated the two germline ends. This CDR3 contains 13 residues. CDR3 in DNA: TGTGCCAGCAGTTTATCCGCGGGCTACGAGCAGTACTTC. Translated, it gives CASSLSAGYEQYF.

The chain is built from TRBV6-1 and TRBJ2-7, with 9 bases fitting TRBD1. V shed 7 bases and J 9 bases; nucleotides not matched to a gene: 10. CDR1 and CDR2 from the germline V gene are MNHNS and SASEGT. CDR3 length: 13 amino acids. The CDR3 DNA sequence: TGTGCCAGCATCGCCGACAGGGGGTCCGTGCAGTACTTC. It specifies CASIADRGSVQYF.

The CDR3 here is CAISAWDCRIQSRANVLTF. For the CDR3, the DNA is TGTGCCATCAGTGCTTGGGACTGTAGAATACAAAGTCGGGCCAACGTCCTGACTTTC. The chain is built from TRBV10-3 and TRBJ2-6; D is perhaps TRBD2 (6 bases). Germline V gene lookup returns CDR1 ENHRY and CDR2 SYGVKD. CDR3 length: 19 amino acids. V was shortened by 4 bases and J by 5 bases, with 24 bases between the two germline ends.

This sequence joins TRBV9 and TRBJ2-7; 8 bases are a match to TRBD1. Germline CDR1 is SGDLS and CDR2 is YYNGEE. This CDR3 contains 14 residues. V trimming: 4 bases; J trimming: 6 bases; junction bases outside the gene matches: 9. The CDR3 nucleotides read TGTGCCAGCAGCCCCGGGACAGGCCCCCTCGAGCAGTACTTC. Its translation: CASSPGTGPLEQYF.

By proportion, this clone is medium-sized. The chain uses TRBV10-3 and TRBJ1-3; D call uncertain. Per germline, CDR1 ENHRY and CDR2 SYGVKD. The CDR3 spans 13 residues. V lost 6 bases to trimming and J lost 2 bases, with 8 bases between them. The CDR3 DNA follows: TGTGCCATCAGGCATTCCACTGGAAACACCATATATTTT. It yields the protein CAIRHSTGNTIYF.

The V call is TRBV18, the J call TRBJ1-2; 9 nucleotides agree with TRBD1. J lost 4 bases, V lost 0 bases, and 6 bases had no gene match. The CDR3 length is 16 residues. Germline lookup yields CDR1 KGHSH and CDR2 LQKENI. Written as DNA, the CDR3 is TGTGCCAGCTCACCACCCACAGGGGGCGGGATCTATGGCTACACCTTC. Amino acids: CASSPPTGGGIYGYTF.

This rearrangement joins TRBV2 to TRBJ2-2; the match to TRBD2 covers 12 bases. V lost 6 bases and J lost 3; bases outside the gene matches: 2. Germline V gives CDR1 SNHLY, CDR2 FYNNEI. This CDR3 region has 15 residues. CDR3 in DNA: TGTGCCAGCAGGACTAGCGGGGGAGACACCGGGGAGCTGTTTTTT. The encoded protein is CASRTSGGDTGELFF. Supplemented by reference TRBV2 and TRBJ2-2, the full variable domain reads EPEVTQTPSHQVTQMGQEVILRCVPISNHLYFYWYRQILGQKVEFLVSFYNNEISEKSEIFDDQFSVERPDGSNFTLKIRSTKLEDSAMYFCASRTSGGDTGELFFGEGSRLTVL.

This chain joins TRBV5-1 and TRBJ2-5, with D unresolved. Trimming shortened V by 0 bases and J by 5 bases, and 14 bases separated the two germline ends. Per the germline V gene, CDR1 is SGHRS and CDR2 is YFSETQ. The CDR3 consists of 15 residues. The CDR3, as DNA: TGCGCCAGCAGCTTGGCGGCAGACATCCAGGAGACCCAGTACTTC. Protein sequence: CASSLAADIQETQYF.

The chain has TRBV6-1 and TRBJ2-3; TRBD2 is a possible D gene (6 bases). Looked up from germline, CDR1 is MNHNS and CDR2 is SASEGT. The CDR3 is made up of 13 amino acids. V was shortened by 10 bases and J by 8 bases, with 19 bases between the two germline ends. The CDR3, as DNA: TGTGCCACAGGCGAACCGGGACTCGGTACGCAGTATTTT. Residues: CATGEPGLGTQYF.

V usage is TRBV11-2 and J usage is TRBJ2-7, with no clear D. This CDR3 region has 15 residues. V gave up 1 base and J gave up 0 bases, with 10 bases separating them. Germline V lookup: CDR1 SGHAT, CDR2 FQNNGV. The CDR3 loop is CASSLGIGFSYEQYF. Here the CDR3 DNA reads TGTGCCAGCAGCTTAGGTATTGGGTTCTCCTACGAGCAGTACTTC.